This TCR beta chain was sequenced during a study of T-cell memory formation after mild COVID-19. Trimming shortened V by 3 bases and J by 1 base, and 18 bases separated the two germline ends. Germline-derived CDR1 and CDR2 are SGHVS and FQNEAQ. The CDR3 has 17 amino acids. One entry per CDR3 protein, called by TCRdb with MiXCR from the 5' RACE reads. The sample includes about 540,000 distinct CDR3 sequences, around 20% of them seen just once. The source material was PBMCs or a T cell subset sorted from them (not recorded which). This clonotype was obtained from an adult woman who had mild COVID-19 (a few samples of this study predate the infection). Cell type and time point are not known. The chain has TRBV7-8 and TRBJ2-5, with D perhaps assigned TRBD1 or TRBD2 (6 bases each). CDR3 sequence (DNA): TGTGCCAGCAGCTTGGGAGGAGCCGGGACACTCCAAGAGACCCAGTACTTC. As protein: CASSLGGAGTLQETQYF.